The 18 T cell receptor beta chains below all came from one sample that was sequenced in a study of blood T cell repertoires in COVID-19. Method: immunoSEQ multiplex PCR; TCRdb's copy keeps in-frame clones and lacks some. The sample holds approximately 180,000 clones, about 77% seen once. The sequencing input was PBMCs or T cells enriched from blood (not recorded which). The source of these receptors is a woman between 45 and 60 years old with acute COVID-19.

A few counts support this clone. V and J are TRBV5-1 and TRBJ2-2; possible D gene TRBD2, 6 bases. This CDR3 has 16 amino acids. Trimming cost V 2 bases and J 7 bases, with 18 bases left between them. Germline CDR1 is SGHRS and CDR2 is YFSETQ. The CDR3 loop is CASSFPPPSAGGELFF. CDR3 nucleotide sequence: TGCGCCAGCAGCTTCCCTCCACCTAGCGCGGGCGGGGAGCTGTTTTTT.

This clone was detected a few times. The V gene is TRBV28, the J gene TRBJ1-2; the match to TRBD1 covers 8 bases. The trim removed 2 bases at V and 6 bases at J, leaving 8 bases unmatched. The germline CDR1 and CDR2 sequences are MDHEN and SYDVKM. The CDR3 spans 15 residues. DNA for the CDR3: TGTGCCAGCAGTTTAGATAACAGGGGGGAGAATGGCTACACCTTC. Protein: CASSLDNRGENGYTF.

This rearrangement joins TRBV7-2 to TRBJ2-3; 10 bases are a match to TRBD1. V trimming: 3 bases; J trimming: 10 bases; junction bases outside the gene matches: 13. CDR3 length: 16 amino acids. CDR1 SGHTA and CDR2 FQGNSA come from the germline V gene. The CDR3 loop is CASSLGVGQGTLAQYF. DNA for the CDR3: TGTGCCAGCAGCTTGGGGGTGGGACAGGGGACGTTGGCGCAGTATTTT.

V gene TRBV7-3 combines with J gene TRBJ1-1; 8 positions agree with TRBD1. V lost 5 bases to trimming and J lost 5 bases; unmatched junction nucleotides: 7. The CDR3 is made up of 14 amino acids. Germline CDR1 is SGHTA and CDR2 is FQGTGA. The DNA of the CDR3 is TGTGCCAGCAGCCTACAGGGGGTAGGAACTGAAGCTTTCTTT. Its protein product is CASSLQGVGTEAFF.

The chain uses TRBV18 and TRBJ1-5, with D possibly TRBD1 on 5 matching bases. The germline V gene has CDR1 KGHSH and CDR2 LQKENI. The ends were cut back, 4 bases at V and 4 bases at J, with 14 bases in the middle. The CDR3 is 15 residues long. CDR3: CASSRAPGGNQPQHF. The CDR3 region has the DNA TGTGCCAGCTCACGGGCCCCCGGGGGTAATCAGCCCCAGCATTTT.

The V gene is TRBV5-6, the J gene TRBJ2-7; 16 nucleotides align to TRBD2. Losses at the gene ends were 6 bases for V and 4 bases for J; bases not matched to a gene: 4. This CDR3 has 15 residues. Germline CDR1 reads SGHDT; CDR2 reads YYEEEE. CDR3 nucleotide sequence: TGTGCCAGCAAACCGGGACTAGCGGGGGGGTACGAGCAGTACGTC. This sequence encodes CASKPGLAGGYEQYV.

The chain carries TRBV2 and TRBJ1-5, with a tentative D call TRBD1 (5 bases). The CDR3 spans 13 residues. Germline values: CDR1 SNHLY, CDR2 FYNNEI. Deletions cut 7 bases from V and 6 bases from J, with 13 bases between. CDR3 sequence: CASMVGAAQPQHF. The CDR3 DNA sequence: TGTGCCAGCATGGTAGGGGCGGCTCAGCCCCAGCATTTT.

The gene calls are TRBV23-1 and TRBJ1-3; TRBD1 matches 8 bases. TRBV23-1 falls under the ORF class, with uncertain function. The CDR3 has 15 residues. V lost 3 bases, J lost 4 bases, and 5 bases stayed unmatched. The CDR3 here is CASSQPTGAGNTIYF. In nucleotides, the CDR3 is TGCGCCAGCAGTCAGCCGACAGGGGCCGGAAACACCATATATTTT.

This clone was detected only a few times. This rearrangement joins TRBV30 to TRBJ2-3, with a tentative D call TRBD2 (6 bases). Trimming left V 2 bases short and J 4 bases short, with 10 bases between. CDR1 and CDR2 (germline): GTSNPN, SVGIG (reference sequence). The CDR3 loop spans 13 amino acids. CDR3 in amino acids: CAWSRGGADTQYF. The CDR3 DNA sequence: TGTGCCTGGAGTAGGGGCGGGGCAGATACGCAGTATTTT.

In this sample, this clone turned up once. V is TRBV3-1 (or the pseudogene TRBV3-2) and J is TRBJ1-5; a possible D gene is TRBD1 (6 bases). Trimming stripped 4 bases from V and 2 bases from J, with 12 bases between. The length of the CDR3 is 15 residues. Per germline, CDR1 LGHDT and CDR2 YNNKEL (reference sequence). The CDR3 region has the DNA TGTGCCAGCAGCCCAGGGGTTTGGGGCAATCAGCCCCAGCATTTT. The encoded protein is CASSPGVWGNQPQHF.

The chain employs TRBV7-9 and TRBJ2-3; tentatively, D is TRBD2 (5 bases). CDR1 and CDR2 (germline): SEHNR, FQNEAQ (reference sequence). V was shortened by 1 base and J by 7 bases, with 15 bases between the two germline ends. This CDR3 comprises 15 residues. The CDR3 here is CASSLDLAGRNTQYF. DNA for the CDR3: TGTGCCAGCAGCTTAGATTTGGCGGGTAGGAATACGCAGTATTTT.

J is TRBJ2-1 and V is TRBV19; TRBD2 matches at 8 bases. The germline CDR1 and CDR2 sequences are LNHDA and SQIVND (reference sequence). V gave up 1 base and J gave up 7 bases; unmatched junction bases: 6. The CDR3 is made up of 15 amino acids. DNA of the CDR3: TGTGCCAGTAGTATAGTCTCGGGGGGGCGAAATGAGCAGTTCTTC. Its translation is CASSIVSGGRNEQFF.

This chain's CDR3 is CASSRTTGGSGANEKLFF. In DNA form, the CDR3 reads TGTGCCAGCAGCAGGACCACAGGGGGCAGTGGTGCTAATGAAAAACTGTTTTTT. This rearrangement joins TRBV5-6 to TRBJ1-4; 9 bases align to TRBD1. J was trimmed by 3 bases and V by 4 bases; bases with no gene match: 13. This CDR3 has 18 amino acids. CDR1 and CDR2 (germline): SGHDT, YYEEEE.

The chain uses TRBV6-5 and TRBJ2-5; D is possibly TRBD1 (6 bases). From germline, CDR1 is MNHEY and CDR2 SVGAGI. This CDR3 is 12 amino acids long. Trimming took 6 bases from V and 12 from J, leaving 17 bases between them. The CDR3 DNA is TGTGCCAGCAGGACTCGACAGGAGCAGGAGTACTTC. Translation: CASRTRQEQEYF.

This CDR3 reads CATNREGYGYTF. The CDR3 bases are TGTGCCACCAACCGGGAGGGCTATGGCTACACCTTC. V and J are TRBV24-1 and TRBJ1-2; D unresolved. The ends were cut back, 8 bases at V and 4 bases at J, with 10 bases in the middle. This CDR3 has 12 amino acids. From germline, CDR1 is KGHDR and CDR2 SFDVKD.

The chain combines TRBV19 with TRBJ1-2; the D is unclear. Germline CDR1 is LNHDA and CDR2 is SQIVND (reference sequence). Trimming took 6 bases from V and 2 from J, leaving 4 bases between them. CDR3 length: 11 amino acids. CDR3 sequence: CASSRNYGYTF. As DNA, the CDR3 is TGTGCCAGTAGCCGGAACTATGGCTACACCTTC.

This clone was seen only once. V gene TRBV6-5 combines with J gene TRBJ1-2; TRBD1 matches at 10 bases. V was pared by 3 bases and J by 9 bases, with 10 bases of the junction left unmatched. The CDR3 has 15 amino acids. CDR1 is MNHEY, CDR2 SVGAGI, per germline. This chain's CDR3 is CASSYEGRTGGRYTF. CDR3 nucleotide sequence: TGTGCCAGCAGTTATGAAGGACGGACAGGGGGTCGCTACACCTTC.

The rearrangement uses TRBV25-1 and TRBJ1-2; possibly TRBD1 for D (5 bases). Germline loops: CDR1 MGHDK, CDR2 SYGVNS. This CDR3 is built from 15 residues. V lost 6 bases and J 2 bases, leaving 16 bases between the germline ends. The CDR3 loop is CASSPPPTGNYGYTF. In DNA form, the CDR3 reads TGTGCCAGCAGCCCTCCCCCAACAGGAAACTATGGCTACACCTTC.